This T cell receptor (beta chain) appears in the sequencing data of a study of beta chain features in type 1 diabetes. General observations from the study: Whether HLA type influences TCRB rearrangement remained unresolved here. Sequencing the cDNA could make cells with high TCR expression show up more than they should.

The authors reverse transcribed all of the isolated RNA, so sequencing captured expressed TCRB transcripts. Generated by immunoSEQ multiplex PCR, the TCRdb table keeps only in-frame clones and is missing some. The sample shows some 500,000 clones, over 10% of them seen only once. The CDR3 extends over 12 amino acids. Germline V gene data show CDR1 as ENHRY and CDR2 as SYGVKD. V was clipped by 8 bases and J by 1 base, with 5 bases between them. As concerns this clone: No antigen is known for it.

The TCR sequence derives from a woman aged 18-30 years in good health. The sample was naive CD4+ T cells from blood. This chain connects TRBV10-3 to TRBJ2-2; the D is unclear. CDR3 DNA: TGTGCCATCGCAGGGAACACCGGGGAGCTGTTTTTT. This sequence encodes CAIAGNTGELFF.